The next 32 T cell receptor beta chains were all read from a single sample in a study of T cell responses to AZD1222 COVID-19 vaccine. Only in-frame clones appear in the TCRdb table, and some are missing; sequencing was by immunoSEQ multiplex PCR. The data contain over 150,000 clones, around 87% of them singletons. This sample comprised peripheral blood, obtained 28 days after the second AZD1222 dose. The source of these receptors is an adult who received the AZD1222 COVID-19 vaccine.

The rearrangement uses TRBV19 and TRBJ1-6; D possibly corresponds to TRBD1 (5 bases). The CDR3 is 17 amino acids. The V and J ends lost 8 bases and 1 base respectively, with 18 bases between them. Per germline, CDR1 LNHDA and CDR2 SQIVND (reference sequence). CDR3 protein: CASQYSARGSYNSPLHF. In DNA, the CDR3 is TGTGCCAGTCAGTATTCCGCCCGGGGGTCCTATAATTCACCCCTCCACTTT.

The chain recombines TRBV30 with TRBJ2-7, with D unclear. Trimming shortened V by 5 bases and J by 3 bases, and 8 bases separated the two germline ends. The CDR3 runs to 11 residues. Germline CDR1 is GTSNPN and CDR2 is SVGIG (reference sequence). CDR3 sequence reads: CAWSFNYEQYF. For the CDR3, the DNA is TGTGCCTGGTCTTTTAACTACGAGCAGTACTTC.

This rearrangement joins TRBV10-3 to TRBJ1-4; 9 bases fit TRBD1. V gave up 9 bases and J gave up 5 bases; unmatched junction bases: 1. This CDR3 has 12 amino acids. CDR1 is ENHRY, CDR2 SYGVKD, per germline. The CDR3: CAIGQGNEKLFF. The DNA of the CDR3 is TGTGCCATTGGACAGGGGAATGAAAAACTGTTTTTT.

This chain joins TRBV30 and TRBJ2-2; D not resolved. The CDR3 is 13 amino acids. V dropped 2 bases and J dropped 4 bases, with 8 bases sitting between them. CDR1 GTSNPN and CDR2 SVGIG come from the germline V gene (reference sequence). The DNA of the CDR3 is TGTGCCTGGAGTTCCGAAGCCACCGGGGAGCTGTTTTTT. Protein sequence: CAWSSEATGELFF.

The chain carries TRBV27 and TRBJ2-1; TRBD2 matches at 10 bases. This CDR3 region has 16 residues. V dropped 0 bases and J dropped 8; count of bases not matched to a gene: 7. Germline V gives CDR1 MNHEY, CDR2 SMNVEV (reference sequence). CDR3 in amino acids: CASSLSVAGGNDEQFF. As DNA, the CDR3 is TGTGCCAGCAGTTTATCCGTAGCGGGGGGCAACGATGAGCAGTTCTTC.

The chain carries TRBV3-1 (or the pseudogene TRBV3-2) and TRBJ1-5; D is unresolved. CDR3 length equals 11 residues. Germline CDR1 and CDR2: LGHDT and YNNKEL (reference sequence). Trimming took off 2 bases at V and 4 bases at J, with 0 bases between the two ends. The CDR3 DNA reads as TGTGCCAGCAGCCAAAATCAGCCCCAGCATTTT. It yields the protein CASSQNQPQHF.

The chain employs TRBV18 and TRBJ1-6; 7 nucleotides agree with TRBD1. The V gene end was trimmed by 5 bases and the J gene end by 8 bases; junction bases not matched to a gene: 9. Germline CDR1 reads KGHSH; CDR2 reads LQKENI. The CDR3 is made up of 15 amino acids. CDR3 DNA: TGTGCCAGCTCAGCCCAGGGGGTAAGAGATTCACCCCTCCACTTT. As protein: CASSAQGVRDSPLHF.

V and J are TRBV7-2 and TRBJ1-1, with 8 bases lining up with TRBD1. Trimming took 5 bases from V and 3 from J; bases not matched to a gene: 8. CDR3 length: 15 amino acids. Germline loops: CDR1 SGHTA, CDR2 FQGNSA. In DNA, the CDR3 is TGTGCCAGCAGCCCGCGGACAGGGTCGGACACTGAAGCTTTCTTT. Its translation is CASSPRTGSDTEAFF. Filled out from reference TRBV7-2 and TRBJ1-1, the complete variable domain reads GAGVSQSPSNKVTEKGKDVELRCDPISGHTALYWYRQSLGQGLEFLIYFQGNSAPDKSGLPSDRFSAERTGGSVSTLTIQRTQQEDSAVYLCASSPRTGSDTEAFFGQGTRLTVV.

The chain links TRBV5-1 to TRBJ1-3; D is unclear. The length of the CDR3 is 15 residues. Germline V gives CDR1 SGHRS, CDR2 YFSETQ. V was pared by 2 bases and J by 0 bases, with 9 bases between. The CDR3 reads CASSLTPDSGNTIYF. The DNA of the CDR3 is TGCGCCAGCAGCTTAACACCAGACTCTGGAAACACCATATATTTT.

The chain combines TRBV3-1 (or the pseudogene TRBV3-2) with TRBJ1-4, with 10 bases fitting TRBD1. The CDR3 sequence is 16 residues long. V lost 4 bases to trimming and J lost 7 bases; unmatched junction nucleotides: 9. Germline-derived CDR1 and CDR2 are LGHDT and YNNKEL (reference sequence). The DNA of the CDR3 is TGTGCCAGCAGCCCCCCGACAGGGGGCGGTGGTGAAAAACTGTTTTTT. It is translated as CASSPPTGGGGEKLFF.

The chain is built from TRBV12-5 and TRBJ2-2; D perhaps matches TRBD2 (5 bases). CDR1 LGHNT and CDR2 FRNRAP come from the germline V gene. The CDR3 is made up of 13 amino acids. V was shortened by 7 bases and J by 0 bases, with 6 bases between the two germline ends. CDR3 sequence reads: CASEDSNTGELFF. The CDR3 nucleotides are TGTGCTAGTGAGGACTCGAACACCGGGGAGCTGTTTTTT.

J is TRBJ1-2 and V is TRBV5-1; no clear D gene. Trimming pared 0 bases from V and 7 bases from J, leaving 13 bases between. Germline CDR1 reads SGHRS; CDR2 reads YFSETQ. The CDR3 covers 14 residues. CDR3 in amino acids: CASSLVQEPPGYTF. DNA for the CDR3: TGCGCCAGCAGCTTGGTGCAAGAACCCCCTGGCTACACCTTC.

The CDR3 nucleotides read TGTGCCACCAGTGATACGGGGCGGGGGGTCCCCAATGAGCAGTTCTTC. Amino acid sequence: CATSDTGRGVPNEQFF. The V gene is TRBV24-1, the J gene TRBJ2-1, with TRBD2 matching 8 bases. Trimming removed 3 bases from V and 6 bases from J; junction bases left unmatched: 9. The CDR3 length is 16 residues. Germline V gene sequence: CDR1 KGHDR, CDR2 SFDVKD.

CDR3 sequence reads: CASSYSTGPSGNTIYF. The CDR3 region has the DNA TGTGCCAGCAGTTACTCAACAGGGCCCTCTGGAAACACCATATATTTT. This chain connects TRBV6-5 to TRBJ1-3, with D perhaps TRBD1 (6 bases). CDR1 is MNHEY, CDR2 SVGAGI, per germline. This CDR3 comprises 16 residues. V was clipped by 0 bases and J by 0 bases, with 9 bases between them.

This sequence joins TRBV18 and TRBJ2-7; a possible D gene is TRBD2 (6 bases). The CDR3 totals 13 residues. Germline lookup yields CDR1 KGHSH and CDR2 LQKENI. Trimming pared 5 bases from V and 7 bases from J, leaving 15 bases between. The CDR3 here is CASSIGTPYEQYF. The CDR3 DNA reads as TGTGCCAGCTCAATTGGGACTCCTTATGAGCAGTACTTC.

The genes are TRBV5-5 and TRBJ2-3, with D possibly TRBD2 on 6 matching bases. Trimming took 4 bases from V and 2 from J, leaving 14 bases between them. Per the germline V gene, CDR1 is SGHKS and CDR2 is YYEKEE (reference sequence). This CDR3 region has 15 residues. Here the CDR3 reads CASSLGDFVTDTQYF. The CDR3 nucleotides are TGTGCCAGCAGCCTCGGGGACTTCGTCACAGATACGCAGTATTTT.

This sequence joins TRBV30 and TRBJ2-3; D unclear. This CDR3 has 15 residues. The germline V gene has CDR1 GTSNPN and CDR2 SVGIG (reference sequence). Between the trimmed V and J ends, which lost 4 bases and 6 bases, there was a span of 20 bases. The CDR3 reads CAWTPANQKRDTQYF. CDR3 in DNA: TGTGCCTGGACCCCGGCGAATCAGAAGAGGGATACGCAGTATTTT.

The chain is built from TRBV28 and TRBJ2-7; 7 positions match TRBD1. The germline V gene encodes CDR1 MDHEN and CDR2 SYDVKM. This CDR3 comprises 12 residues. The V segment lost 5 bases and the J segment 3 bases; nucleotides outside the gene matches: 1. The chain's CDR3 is CASSPGGYEQYF. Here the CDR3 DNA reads TGTGCCAGCAGTCCAGGGGGCTACGAGCAGTACTTC.

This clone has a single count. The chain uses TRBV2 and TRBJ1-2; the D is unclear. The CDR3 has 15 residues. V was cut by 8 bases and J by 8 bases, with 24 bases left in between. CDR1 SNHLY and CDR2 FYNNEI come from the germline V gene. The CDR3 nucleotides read TGTGCCAGCGGAGGCGACATTGGGGTTCTAAAGGGCTACACCTTC. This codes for CASGGDIGVLKGYTF.

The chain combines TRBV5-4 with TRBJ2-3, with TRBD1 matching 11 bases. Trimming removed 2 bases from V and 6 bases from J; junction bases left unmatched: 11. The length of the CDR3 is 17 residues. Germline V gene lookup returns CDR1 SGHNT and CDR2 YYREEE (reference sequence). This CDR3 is CASSFYGQGAKADTQYF. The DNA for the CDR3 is TGTGCCAGCAGCTTTTACGGACAGGGGGCGAAGGCGGATACGCAGTATTTT. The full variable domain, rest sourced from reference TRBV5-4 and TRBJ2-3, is ETGVTQSPTHLIKTRGQQVTLRCSSQSGHNTVSWYQQALGQGPQFIFQYYREEENGRGNFPPRFSGLQFPNYSSELNVNALELDDSALYLCASSFYGQGAKADTQYFGPGTRLTVL.

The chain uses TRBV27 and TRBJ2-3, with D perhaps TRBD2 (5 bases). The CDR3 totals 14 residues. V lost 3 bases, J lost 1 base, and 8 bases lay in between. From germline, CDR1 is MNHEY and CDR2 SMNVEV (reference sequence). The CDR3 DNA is TGTGCCAGCAGTTTGGGGAGCGGCACAGATACGCAGTATTTT. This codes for CASSLGSGTDTQYF.

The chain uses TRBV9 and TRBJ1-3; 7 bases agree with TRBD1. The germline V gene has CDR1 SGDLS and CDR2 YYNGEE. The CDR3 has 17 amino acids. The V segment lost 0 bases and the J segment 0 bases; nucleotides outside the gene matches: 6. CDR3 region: CASSVGTGKRSGNTIYF. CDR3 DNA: TGTGCCAGCAGCGTAGGGACAGGCAAACGCTCTGGAAACACCATATATTTT.

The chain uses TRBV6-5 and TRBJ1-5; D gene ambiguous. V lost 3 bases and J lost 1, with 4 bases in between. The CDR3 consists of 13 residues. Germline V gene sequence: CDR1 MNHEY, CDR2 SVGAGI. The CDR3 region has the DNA TGTGCCAGCAGTTATAAGAGCAATCAGCCCCAGCATTTT. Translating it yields CASSYKSNQPQHF.

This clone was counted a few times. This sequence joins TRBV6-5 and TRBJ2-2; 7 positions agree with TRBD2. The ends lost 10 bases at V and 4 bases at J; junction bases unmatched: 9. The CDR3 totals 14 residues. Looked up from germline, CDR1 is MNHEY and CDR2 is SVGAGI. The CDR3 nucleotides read TGTGCCACCTCCCGGGGGGTGGCCACCGGGGAGCTGTTTTTT. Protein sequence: CATSRGVATGELFF.

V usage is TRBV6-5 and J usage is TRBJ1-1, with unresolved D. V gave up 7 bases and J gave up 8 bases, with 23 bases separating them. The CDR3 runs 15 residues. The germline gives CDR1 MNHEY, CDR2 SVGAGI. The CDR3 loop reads CASINAHWGDREAFF. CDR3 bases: TGTGCCAGCATTAACGCTCATTGGGGTGATCGAGAAGCTTTCTTT.

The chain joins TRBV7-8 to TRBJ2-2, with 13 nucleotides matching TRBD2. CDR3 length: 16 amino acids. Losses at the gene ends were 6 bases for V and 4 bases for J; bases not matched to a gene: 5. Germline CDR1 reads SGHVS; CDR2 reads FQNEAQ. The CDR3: CASSGLAGAVTGELFF. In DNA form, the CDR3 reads TGTGCCAGCAGTGGACTAGCGGGGGCGGTCACCGGGGAGCTGTTTTTT.

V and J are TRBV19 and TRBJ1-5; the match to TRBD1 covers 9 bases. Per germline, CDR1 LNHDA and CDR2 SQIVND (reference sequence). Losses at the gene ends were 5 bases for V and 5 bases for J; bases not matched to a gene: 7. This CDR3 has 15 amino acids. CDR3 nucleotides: TGTGCCAGTAGTCTAGGGGACAGGGAGGATCAGCCCCAGCATTTT. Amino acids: CASSLGDREDQPQHF.

The CDR3 bases are TGTGCCAGCCGAGGGACAGGGGGCATGAACACTGAAGCTTTCTTT. Protein sequence: CASRGTGGMNTEAFF. V gene TRBV18 combines with J gene TRBJ1-1, with 12 nucleotides matching TRBD1. The trim removed 8 bases at V and 0 bases at J, leaving 4 bases unmatched. Germline lookup yields CDR1 KGHSH and CDR2 LQKENI. This CDR3 contains 15 residues. Using reference TRBV18 and TRBJ1-1 for the parts outside the CDR3, the full variable domain is NAGVMQNPRHLVRRRGQEARLRCSPMKGHSHVYWYRQLPEEGLKFMVYLQKENIIDESGMPKERFSAEFPKEGPSILRIQQVVRGDSAAYFCASRGTGGMNTEAFFGQGTRLTVV.

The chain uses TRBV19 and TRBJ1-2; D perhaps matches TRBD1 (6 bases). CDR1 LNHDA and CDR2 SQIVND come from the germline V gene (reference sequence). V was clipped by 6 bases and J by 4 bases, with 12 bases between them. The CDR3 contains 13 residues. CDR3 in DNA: TGTGCCAGTAGCCTACAGGGCGCCTATGGCTACACCTTC. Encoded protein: CASSLQGAYGYTF.

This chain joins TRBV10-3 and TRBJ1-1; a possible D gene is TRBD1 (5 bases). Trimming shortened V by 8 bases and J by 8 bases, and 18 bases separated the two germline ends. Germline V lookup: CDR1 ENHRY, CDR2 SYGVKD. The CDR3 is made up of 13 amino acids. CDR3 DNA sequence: TGTGCCATCCGGGAGTATAACCAGGGAGAAGCTTTCTTT. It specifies CAIREYNQGEAFF.

The chain's CDR3 is CARSSRQQASNSPLHF. The CDR3 DNA follows: TGTGCCAGAAGCTCACGACAACAGGCCAGTAATTCACCCCTCCACTTT. The J gene is TRBJ1-6, the V gene TRBV7-5; the table's D call TRBD1 went unverified against the DNA. TRBV7-5 is deemed a pseudogene. CDR3 length: 16 residues.

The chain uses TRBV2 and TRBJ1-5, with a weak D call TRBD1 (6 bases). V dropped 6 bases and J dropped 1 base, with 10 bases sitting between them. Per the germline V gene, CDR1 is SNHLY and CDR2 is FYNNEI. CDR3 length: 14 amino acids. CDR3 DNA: TGTGCCAGCAGGATAACAGGGAGCAATCAGCCCCAGCATTTT. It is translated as CASRITGSNQPQHF.